This T cell receptor beta chain was obtained from a study of tumor-infiltrating lymphocytes in primary liver carcinoma. About the study: Productive TCRbeta read yields ran from roughly 3.7 to 6.8 million per sample and were similar between tissues.

Trimming removed 10 bases at V and 10 bases at J, with 26 bases between. Germline V lookup: CDR1 MNHNS, CDR2 SASEGT. This CDR3 comprises 15 residues. Starting material of about 480 ng total RNA yielded TCR beta cDNA via a constant-region primer. What produced the TCR beta libraries was three nested multiplex PCR rounds using slightly modified ARM-PCR. Running 9 to 11 cycles apiece, the first two PCR rounds relied on TRBV1-TRBV30 forward primers together with a C-beta reverse primer. Via MiXCR, TCRdb re-called the multiplex PCR reads, giving one row per CDR3 protein. This sample has roughly 50,000 distinct CDR3 sequences; roughly 77% occur once, and the top ten carry around 23%. Taking about 17-33 mg of unsorted bulk tissue, the authors co-extracted RNA and DNA. Five distinct regions per tumor were sampled.

Sequenced input: liver tumor tissue from sampling region 2. Subset indicated: tumor region T2, inferior pole. This TCR was recovered from a man between 40 and 49 years old with primary liver carcinoma and hepatitis B virus infection. The chain employs TRBV6-1 and TRBJ1-5; tentative D call: TRBD1 (6 bases). CDR3 sequence reads: CANSGIQGQGVPQHF. The CDR3 coding sequence is TGTGCCAATAGTGGTATTCAGGGGCAGGGCGTTCCCCAGCATTTT.